This T cell receptor (beta chain) was recovered during a study of tissue T cells after allogeneic stem cell transplantation. Study results and limitations: Within patients, tissue anatomy strongly shaped TCR repertoire composition. Sampling depth was limited, and the cohort was small and clinically varied.

This clone rates as medium-sized. Its antigen is currently unknown. The genes are named according to mouse. The read ends 1 residue early relative to the CDR3; the germline J gene fills the gap. As to time point: mouse harvest day 7 after allogeneic transplant. Each mouse received 10^7 T-cell-depleted marrow cells plus 10^6 splenic CD5+ T cells by tail vein. B6 (H2b) cells into BALB/c (H2d) mice; tissues taken at day 7 or 14. Trimming pared 5 bases from V and 1 base from J, leaving 2 bases between. Germline-derived CDR1 and CDR2 are MSHET and SYDVDS. This CDR3 contains 12 residues. Repertoires were generated with immunoSEQ multiplex PCR, while TCRdb's copy carries only in-frame clones and drops some. This sample has roughly 6,800 clones, with over 45% found just once.

This sequence originates from a female BALB/c mouse given C57BL/6 T cells with graft-versus-host disease after an allogeneic hematopoietic cell transplant. The specimen sequenced was gut tissue. The V and J genes are TRBV29 and TRBJ2-2; D gene uncertain. The CDR3 spells CASSGNTGQLYF. The CDR3 DNA, read in part, is TGTGCTAGCAGTGGAAACACCGGGCAGCTCTAC.